The T cell receptor (beta chain) described here comes from a study of blood T cell repertoires in COVID-19. Study-level background: Sites across the United States, Italy and Spain contributed samples from acute and convalescent COVID-19. T cells, B-cell-depleted T cells, or PBMCs supplied cDNA or gDNA.

The CDR3 runs 15 residues. V lost 2 bases, J lost 3 bases, and 3 bases stayed unmatched. Looked up from germline, CDR1 is SGHAT and CDR2 is FQDESV (reference sequence). Per the original data handling: Amplification from reference gene primers served as the basis for estimated nucleated cell counts. TCRdb keeps only in-frame clones here, not all; method: immunoSEQ multiplex PCR. V and J calls and clone size are copied from that table; D and trimming were computed from the DNA. The table shows under 300,000 clones, with roughly 85% occurring only once. The V gene is TRBV11-1, the J gene TRBJ2-2; 7 bases fit TRBD1. The sequence was obtained from a woman in her 70s with acute or convalescent COVID-19. What was sequenced was peripheral blood. CDR3 protein: CASSLRDRYTGELFF. The CDR3 DNA is TGTGCCAGCAGCTTAAGGGACAGATACACCGGGGAGCTGTTTTTT.